The TCR beta chain described here comes from a study of T cell responses to AZD1222 COVID-19 vaccine. The method was immunoSEQ multiplex PCR; TCRdb's version includes in-frame clones alone and lacks a portion of them. The sample has about 160,000 clones, roughly 90% seen once; the top ten hold around 4.4%. Per the germline V gene, CDR1 is LGHNA and CDR2 is YNFKEQ. This CDR3 has 16 amino acids. The trim removed 4 bases at V and 2 bases at J, leaving 5 bases unmatched. Turning to this clone: Its matching antigen is unknown.

The study's findings and limits: White British donors predominated, females outnumbered males, and clonal diversity was possibly underestimated. Among AZD1222 vaccinees, only 5 to 7 were seropositive at baseline. The span of vaccine-associated CD4 TCRs extended across spike, with dominance at 160-218 and 743-854.

The sequence derives from an adult who received the AZD1222 COVID-19 vaccine. The rearrangement joins TRBV4-2 to TRBJ2-6; 7 bases fit TRBD1. The specimen was peripheral blood, collected 28 days after the second AZD1222 dose. The CDR3 spells CASSRSQGAGANVLTF. The CDR3 DNA follows: TGTGCCAGCAGCCGATCCCAGGGGGCTGGGGCCAACGTCCTGACTTTC.